Below, 27 T cell receptor beta chains from the same sample are listed, as sequenced in a study of T cell changes during pregnancy in multiple sclerosis. The protocol was immunoSEQ multiplex PCR, while the TCRdb copy is restricted to in-frame clones and leaves out a portion. This repertoire shows 100,000 or so clones, approximately 94% found once; its top ten account for about 0.9%. Sequences were derived from peripheral blood, sampled before pregnancy. The origin of the receptors is a female donor with multiple sclerosis, enrolled in a pregnancy study.

This chain joins TRBV12-5 and TRBJ1-2; D perhaps matches TRBD1 (5 bases). Looked up from germline, CDR1 is LGHNT and CDR2 is FRNRAP. The germline V and J ends were trimmed by 6 bases and 4 bases, with 18 bases remaining between them. This CDR3 has 15 amino acids. Written as DNA, the CDR3 is TGTGCTAGTGGCCTATGGGGCAGGCCTCCCTATGGCTACACCTTC. It codes for CASGLWGRPPYGYTF. Full variable domain (remainder filled in from reference TRBV12-5 and TRBJ1-2): DARVTQTPRHKVTEMGQEVTMRCQPILGHNTVFWYRQTMMQGLELLAYFRNRAPLDDSGMPKDRFSAEMPDATLATLKIQPSEPRDSAVYFCASGLWGRPPYGYTFGSGTRLTVV.

CDR3 protein: CASSQVVGVAGGNEQFF. DNA of the CDR3: TGTGCCAGCAGCCAAGTTGTCGGAGTAGCGGGAGGCAATGAGCAGTTCTTC. V is TRBV4-2 and J is TRBJ2-1; 10 positions agree with TRBD2. CDR1 is LGHNA, CDR2 YNFKEQ, per germline. V lost 1 base, J lost 6 bases, and 9 bases stayed unmatched. The CDR3 loop spans 17 amino acids.

The chain carries TRBV29-1 and TRBJ2-3; D ambiguous. The V gene's germline CDR1 is SQVTM and CDR2 ANQGSEA. The CDR3 runs 14 residues. The V end lost 5 bases, the J end lost 0 bases, and 12 bases lay between the germline ends. The CDR3 sequence: CSVLLLESTDTQYF. DNA for the CDR3: TGCAGCGTTCTCCTTCTGGAGAGCACAGATACGCAGTATTTT.

The CDR3 loop is CAWRQGQSLYNSPLHF. The CDR3 region has the DNA TGTGCCTGGAGACAGGGACAGAGCCTTTATAATTCACCCCTCCACTTT. V usage is TRBV30 and J usage is TRBJ1-6, with 7 bases identical to TRBD1. V trimming: 3 bases; J trimming: 4 bases; junction bases outside the gene matches: 9. The CDR3 has 16 amino acids. Germline V lookup: CDR1 GTSNPN, CDR2 SVGIG (reference sequence).

This clone appeared once. The V call is TRBV7-9, the J call TRBJ2-4; 11 nucleotides match TRBD1. V lost 5 bases and J lost 6; bases outside the gene matches: 3. Germline V lookup: CDR1 SEHNR, CDR2 FQNEAQ (reference sequence). The CDR3 loop spans 14 amino acids. Here the CDR3 reads CASSAGQGGNIQYF. As DNA, the CDR3 is TGTGCCAGCAGCGCGGGACAGGGGGGAAACATTCAGTACTTC.

This rearrangement joins TRBV4-1 to TRBJ1-2; the D is unclear. Germline values: CDR1 MGHRA, CDR2 YSYEKL. V was cut by 1 base and J by 3 bases, with 9 bases left in between. The CDR3 totals 14 residues. The CDR3 region has the DNA TGCGCCAGCAGCCAAGCCGAGGGCCACTATGGCTACACCTTC. Translating gives CASSQAEGHYGYTF.

The chain carries TRBV18 and TRBJ2-1; 9 nucleotides match TRBD1. V gave up 3 bases and J gave up 2 bases; unmatched junction bases: 2. Germline CDR1 KGHSH, CDR2 LQKENI. This CDR3 has 15 residues. DNA of the CDR3: TGTGCCAGCTCACCTAGACAGGGGGCCTACAATGAGCAGTTCTTC. This sequence encodes CASSPRQGAYNEQFF.

The rearrangement joins TRBV7-8 to TRBJ1-2; 7 nucleotides align to TRBD1. Germline CDR1 SGHVS, CDR2 FQNEAQ. This CDR3 spans 15 amino acids. Trimming cost V 1 base and J 0 bases; bases outside gene matches: 2. The CDR3, as DNA: TGTGCCAGCAGCTTAGGGACAGGTCCTAACTATGGCTACACCTTC. This sequence encodes CASSLGTGPNYGYTF.

This clone was counted only a few times. The chain is built from TRBV30 and TRBJ1-1; 9 bases map to TRBD1. The CDR3 has 15 amino acids. The ends lost 2 bases at V and 2 bases at J; junction bases unmatched: 6. Germline CDR1 GTSNPN, CDR2 SVGIG (reference sequence). The DNA for the CDR3 is TGTGCCTGGAGTTTGGCGGACAGGGGAAACACTGAAGCTTTCTTT. Its protein is CAWSLADRGNTEAFF.

The CDR3 DNA follows: TGTGCCTGGAGAGGAGGACGGTACAACTATGGCTACACCTTC. Amino acid sequence: CAWRGGRYNYGYTF. The chain uses TRBV30 and TRBJ1-2, with D hard to call. Germline CDR1 is GTSNPN and CDR2 is SVGIG (reference sequence). This CDR3 region has 14 residues. Trimming removed 3 bases at V and 2 bases at J, with 13 bases between.

This chain connects TRBV7-7 to TRBJ2-1; 11 nucleotides agree with TRBD1. From germline, CDR1 is SSHAT and CDR2 FNYEAQ (reference sequence). Trimming took 1 base from V and 8 from J; bases not matched to a gene: 10. The CDR3 is 17 residues long. The CDR3 sequence is CASSLDDGQGANYEQFF. CDR3 coding DNA: TGTGCCAGCAGCTTAGACGATGGACAGGGGGCGAACTATGAGCAGTTCTTC.

The V and J genes are TRBV7-3 and TRBJ2-3; 8 nucleotides match TRBD1. This CDR3 region has 15 residues. CDR1 is SGHTA and CDR2 is FQGTGA in the germline V gene. J gave up 5 bases and V 5 bases, and 9 bases lay outside the gene matches. The CDR3 spells CASSEGTGVLDTQYF. CDR3 coding DNA: TGTGCCAGCAGCGAAGGGACAGGCGTGTTAGATACGCAGTATTTT.

V usage is TRBV19 and J usage is TRBJ1-5; 7 positions agree with TRBD1. The CDR3 has 17 residues. Germline CDR1 is LNHDA and CDR2 is SQIVND (reference sequence). The ends lost 3 bases at V and 7 bases at J; junction bases unmatched: 15. The CDR3 DNA follows: TGTGCCAGTAGTATTCTCCCAGGGGGGATAACGGAACAGCCCCAGCATTTT. Protein: CASSILPGGITEQPQHF. The entire variable domain, with the rest obtained from reference TRBV19 and TRBJ1-5, is as follows: DGGITQSPKYLFRKEGQNVTLSCEQNLNHDAMYWYRQDPGQGLRLIYYSQIVNDFQKGDIAEGYSVSREKKESFPLTVTSAQKNPTAFYLCASSILPGGITEQPQHFGDGTRLSIL.

The chain is built from TRBV9 and TRBJ2-7; weak D call: TRBD1 (6 bases). V lost 2 bases, J lost 3 bases, and 15 bases lay in between. Germline CDR1 SGDLS, CDR2 YYNGEE. This CDR3 region has 15 residues. Here the CDR3 DNA reads TGTGCCAGCAGCGTCGGTGACCCAGGGGTCTACGAGCAGTACTTC. Encoded protein: CASSVGDPGVYEQYF.

The chain couples TRBV6-6 to TRBJ2-2; D is uncertain. CDR3 length: 12 amino acids. Deletions cut 7 bases from V and 4 bases from J, with 7 bases between. Germline loops: CDR1 MNHNY, CDR2 SVGAGI (reference sequence). This chain's CDR3 is CASKWSTGELFF. CDR3 nucleotide sequence: TGTGCCAGCAAGTGGAGCACCGGGGAGCTGTTTTTT.

The chain has TRBV28 and TRBJ1-2; the match to TRBD1 covers 8 bases. The junction had 17 bases not matched to a gene; V was cut back by 4 bases and J by 4 bases. From germline, CDR1 is MDHEN and CDR2 SYDVKM. The CDR3 has 18 residues. The CDR3 protein is CASSYPISDRGLFYGYTF. The CDR3 DNA is TGTGCCAGCAGTTACCCAATATCTGACAGGGGCTTATTCTATGGCTACACCTTC.

The chain has TRBV28 and TRBJ1-2, with a tentative D call TRBD1 (5 bases). V was cut by 7 bases and J by 10 bases, with 25 bases left in between. The germline gives CDR1 MDHEN, CDR2 SYDVKM. This CDR3 contains 15 residues. The CDR3 nucleotides are TGTGCCAGCATATTACGGGGAGGGGATCGGGGATCCTACACCTTC. Translating gives CASILRGGDRGSYTF.

The chain has TRBV5-1 and TRBJ2-2; TRBD2 aligns across 11 bases. The CDR3 is made up of 16 amino acids. Trimming cost V 4 bases and J 4 bases; bases outside gene matches: 6. Germline CDR1 is SGHRS and CDR2 is YFSETQ. CDR3 bases: TGCGCCAGCAGCCTGGGGACTAGCGGTGGCACCGGGGAGCTGTTTTTT. Its protein is CASSLGTSGGTGELFF.

The chain has TRBV10-3 and TRBJ1-5, with D uncertain. Deletions cut 4 bases from V and 9 bases from J, with 13 bases between. In germline, CDR1 is ENHRY, CDR2 SYGVKD. The CDR3 spans 13 residues. As DNA, the CDR3 is TGTGCCATCAGTGGGTCTTCGGGGAGGCCCCAGCATTTT. Translated, it gives CAISGSSGRPQHF.

Only a few counts were recorded for this clone. The J gene is TRBJ2-7, the V gene TRBV18, with 11 nucleotides matching TRBD1. The CDR3 is made up of 15 amino acids. After removal of 4 bases from V and 7 bases from J, the junction contained 9 bases not matched to a gene. The germline gives CDR1 KGHSH, CDR2 LQKENI. CDR3 in amino acids: CASSLPGTGGREQYF. CDR3 nucleotides: TGTGCCAGCTCACTGCCCGGGACAGGGGGTCGGGAGCAGTACTTC.

J is TRBJ2-3 and V is TRBV19; 7 nucleotides match TRBD2. Per the germline V gene, CDR1 is LNHDA and CDR2 is SQIVND (reference sequence). This CDR3 has 18 residues. With V trimmed by 11 bases and J by 6 bases, 26 bases remained unmatched. The CDR3 protein is CAGSLTPKWGGPKDTQYF. The CDR3 nucleotides are TGTGCCGGATCGCTAACCCCCAAATGGGGAGGGCCCAAGGATACGCAGTATTTT.

This rearrangement joins TRBV7-9 to TRBJ2-1; D unresolved. CDR3 length: 15 amino acids. CDR1 and CDR2 from the germline V gene are SEHNR and FQNEAQ (reference sequence). V was trimmed by 5 bases and J by 7 bases, leaving 18 bases between them. Here the CDR3 reads CASSLQNPSRNEQFF. For the CDR3, the DNA is TGTGCCAGCAGCCTTCAGAACCCGTCCAGGAATGAGCAGTTCTTC.

The chain links TRBV5-4 to TRBJ2-3, with TRBD2 identical over 7 bases. There are 14 residues in the CDR3. CDR1 and CDR2 (germline): SGHNT, YYREEE (reference sequence). After removal of 0 bases from V and 4 bases from J, the junction contained 2 bases not matched to a gene. CDR3 nucleotides: TGTGCCAGCAGCTTGGGACTAGCAGCAGATACGCAGTATTTT. Translated: CASSLGLAADTQYF.

The chain has TRBV7-3 and TRBJ1-1, with TRBD1 as a possible D gene (5 bases). Germline CDR1 and CDR2: SGHTA and FQGTGA. V lost 1 base and J 7 bases, leaving 10 bases between the germline ends. There are 13 residues in the CDR3. The CDR3 sequence: CASSLKWGDEAFF. CDR3 sequence (DNA): TGTGCCAGCAGCTTAAAATGGGGGGATGAAGCTTTCTTT.

The chain has TRBV5-8 and TRBJ2-5; the match to TRBD2 covers 8 bases. Germline assignment: CDR1 SGHTS and CDR2 YDEGEE. The CDR3 runs to 14 residues. The V gene end was trimmed by 7 bases and the J gene end by 2 bases; junction bases not matched to a gene: 7. CDR3 sequence: CASRGGGRQETQYF. The CDR3 DNA follows: TGTGCCAGCCGGGGGGGAGGAAGGCAAGAGACCCAGTACTTC. The full variable domain, its missing parts supplied by reference TRBV5-8 and TRBJ2-5, is EAGVTQSPTHLIKTRGQQATLRCSPISGHTSVYWYQQALGLGLQFLLWYDEGEERNRGNFPPRFSGRQFPNYSSELNVNALELEDSALYLCASRGGGRQETQYFGPGTRLLVL.

This clone was picked up one time. The chain couples TRBV5-1 to TRBJ1-4; D is possibly TRBD1 (5 bases). Trimming removed 5 bases at V and 7 bases at J, with 6 bases between. Germline V lookup: CDR1 SGHRS, CDR2 YFSETQ. This CDR3 is 11 amino acids long. The CDR3 coding sequence is TGCGCCAGCAGAGGGGTTGAAAAACTGTTTTTT. Its protein product is CASRGVEKLFF.

The CDR3 nucleotides read TGTGCCAGCAGTAAGGACTACTACGAGCAGTACTTC. Translation gives CASSKDYYEQYF. This chain joins TRBV2 and TRBJ2-7; a possible D gene is TRBD2 (6 bases). Per the germline V gene, CDR1 is SNHLY and CDR2 is FYNNEI. The CDR3 contains 12 residues. V lost 5 bases to trimming and J lost 3 bases, with 8 bases between them.